Below are 5 T cell receptor beta chains sequenced from a single sample in a study of blood T cell repertoires in COVID-19. This table comes from immunoSEQ multiplex PCR, and its TCRdb copy is limited to in-frame clones, with some not included. Here the sample spans tens of thousands of clones, 88% being singletons. Material: peripheral blood. These receptor sequences come from a woman aged 50 to 65 with active or convalescent COVID-19.

The J gene is TRBJ1-2, the V gene TRBV5-1, with D maybe TRBD1 (5 bases). This CDR3 has 15 residues. Trimming removed 0 bases from V and 8 bases from J, with 17 bases in between. Per the germline V gene, CDR1 is SGHRS and CDR2 is YFSETQ. The CDR3 spells CASSLVGASNRGYTF. The CDR3 bases are TGCGCCAGCAGCTTGGTTGGGGCCTCGAATAGAGGCTACACCTTC.

The V gene is TRBV12-3 or TRBV12-4, the J gene TRBJ1-5; TRBD1 might be the D (5 bases). V lost 6 bases to trimming and J lost 6 bases, with 12 bases between them. The CDR3 has 13 amino acids. The CDR3 loop is CASRGQGIQPQHF. Written as DNA, the CDR3 is TGTGCCAGCAGGGGCCAGGGAATTCAGCCCCAGCATTTT.

This rearrangement joins TRBV6-5 to TRBJ2-1, with TRBD2 identical over 9 bases. V lost 0 bases, J lost 9 bases, and 6 bases stayed unmatched. Germline assignment: CDR1 MNHEY and CDR2 SVGAGI. This CDR3 is 15 amino acids long. Here the CDR3 DNA reads TGTGCCAGCAGTTACTCTGCGGGAGGGCTGAGTGAGCAGTTCTTC. Translating it yields CASSYSAGGLSEQFF.

The V and J genes are TRBV7-8 and TRBJ1-4; D unclear. The CDR3 runs to 15 residues. From germline, CDR1 is SGHVS and CDR2 FQNEAQ. V was pared by 5 bases and J by 0 bases, with 10 bases between. The CDR3 reads CASSPTAATNEKLFF. The CDR3 nucleotides read TGTGCCAGCAGCCCAACAGCTGCAACTAATGAAAAACTGTTTTTT.

CDR3 nucleotide sequence: TGTGCCAGCAGCCAAACGGGGGGGCCCGAGCAGTACTTC. Residues: CASSQTGGPEQYF. The genes are TRBV16 and TRBJ2-7; 8 bases fit TRBD2. The length of the CDR3 is 13 residues. J gave up 6 bases and V 2 bases, and 3 bases lay outside the gene matches. CDR1 is KGHSY and CDR2 is FQNENV in the germline V gene. Filled out from reference TRBV16 and TRBJ2-7, the complete variable domain reads GEEVAQTPKHLVRGEGQKAKLYCAPIKGHSYVFWYQQVLKNEFKFLISFQNENVFDETGMPKERFSAKCLPNSPCSLEIQATKLEDSAVYFCASSQTGGPEQYFGPGTRLTVT.